This T cell receptor beta chain was captured by sequencing in a study of Ad26.COV2.S vaccination and SARS-CoV-2 variants. Overall study: Each vaccinee took Ad26.COV2.S intramuscularly, once or twice 56 days apart.

Treatment of the sample: 19 received Ad26.COV2.S at low or high dose, single or two shots; 5 received placebo; per-sample allocation not given. Sample collection was performed on day 63 after the first vaccine or placebo injection. Boston supplied an adult donor aged 18-55 years. Ad26 vector vaccine expressed Wuhan-strain SARS-CoV-2 spike. Trimming took off 0 bases at V and 3 bases at J, with 12 bases between the two ends. CDR3 length: 15 residues. Germline loops: CDR1 MGHRA, CDR2 YSYEKL. Profiling relied on immunoSEQ multiplex PCR, and the TCRdb table lists in-frame clones only, not all of them. The repertoire holds approximately 410,000 clones, with approximately 88% as singletons.

The sample was peripheral blood, taken in a trial of Ad26.COV2.S vaccine versus placebo. The source of this sequence is a person between 18 and 65 years old who received the Ad26.COV2.S COVID-19 vaccine or a placebo. The chain uses TRBV4-1 and TRBJ2-7; no reliable D call. The CDR3 DNA reads as TGCGCCAGCAGCCAAGAGATTAGTGGGCGCTACGAGCAGTACTTC. Translation gives CASSQEISGRYEQYF.